Listed below are T cell receptor beta chains from one sample, sequenced in a study of OX40 agonist ivuxolimab in advanced cancers. Measured with immunoSEQ multiplex PCR; TCRdb has only the in-frame clones, and not every one. The sample records about 73,000 clones, approximately 90% being singletons. The source was CD4+ or CD8+ T cells sorted from blood, collected in a trial of the OX40 agonist ivuxolimab. The receptors originated from an adult with an advanced solid tumor such as melanoma, head and neck, liver or kidney cancer. CDR3s include the opening cysteine and the closing phenylalanine or tryptophan. The D gene is left open where the match is weak.

v_call: TRBV18
d_call: TRBD1
j_call: TRBJ2-3
cdr3_aa: CASSTRGLDTDTQYF
cdr3_nt: TGTGCCAGCTCAACGAGGGGGCTTGACACAGATACGCAGTATTTT

v_call: TRBV7-9
d_call: -
j_call: TRBJ2-1
cdr3_aa: CASSWIPGEQFF
cdr3_nt: TGTGCCAGCAGCTGGATCCCGGGGGAGCAGTTCTTC

v_call: TRBV5-5
d_call: -
j_call: TRBJ2-7
cdr3_aa: CASSFMPGHSYEQYF
cdr3_nt: TGTGCCAGCAGCTTCATGCCAGGTCACTCCTACGAGCAGTACTTC

v_call: TRBV10-3
d_call: -
j_call: TRBJ1-1
cdr3_aa: CAIRRDRRAMNTEAFF
cdr3_nt: TGTGCCATCAGGAGGGATAGGAGGGCGATGAACACTGAAGCTTTCTTT

v_call: TRBV10-2
d_call: -
j_call: TRBJ2-7
cdr3_aa: CATLALRQGGSYEQYF
cdr3_nt: TGCGCCACCCTTGCGCTCCGGCAGGGGGGCTCCTACGAGCAGTACTTC

v_call: TRBV28
d_call: -
j_call: TRBJ1-1
cdr3_aa: CAIRGQHLKNTEAFF
cdr3_nt: TGTGCCATACGCGGACAGCACCTGAAGAACACTGAAGCTTTCTTT

v_call: TRBV29-1
d_call: -
j_call: TRBJ2-1
cdr3_aa: CSVVSGDNEQFF
cdr3_nt: TGCAGCGTTGTCTCAGGGGATAATGAGCAGTTCTTC

v_call: TRBV6-1
d_call: TRBD1
j_call: TRBJ1-5
cdr3_aa: CASSERSDRSGGSNQPQHF
cdr3_nt: TGTGCCAGCAGTGAACGGTCCGACAGGTCAGGGGGTAGCAATCAGCCCCAGCATTTT

v_call: TRBV29-1
d_call: -
j_call: TRBJ2-7
cdr3_aa: CSVDSGPYEQYF
cdr3_nt: TGCAGCGTTGACAGCGGGCCCTACGAGCAGTACTTC

v_call: TRBV9
d_call: TRBD2
j_call: TRBJ2-1
cdr3_aa: CASGPRLAGDNEQFF
cdr3_nt: TGTGCCAGCGGACCCAGACTAGCGGGAGACAATGAGCAGTTCTTC

v_call: TRBV6-1
d_call: TRBD1
j_call: TRBJ2-7
cdr3_aa: CATSGTGLSEQYF
cdr3_nt: TGTGCCACCTCCGGGACAGGGCTGTCTGAGCAGTACTTC